This T cell receptor (beta chain) comes out of a study of OX40 agonist ivuxolimab in advanced cancers. Study at large: An agonistic anti-OX40 (CD134) antibody, ivuxolimab, was used to treat the patients. Ivuxolimab doses were 0.01, 0.1, 0.3, 1.5, 3 or 10 mg/kg every 2 weeks. Therapy given before enrollment (anti-PD-1, anti-PD-L1 or anti-CTLA-4) was allowed, and 40% to 50% had some.

The repertoire was sequenced with immunoSEQ multiplex PCR; TCRdb's copy has only in-frame clones and lacks some. The sample has 100,000 to 150,000 clones, 75% to 95% seen once; the top ten hold approximately 1.1%. Study outcomes and limitations: Low normalized clonal expansion also occurred in some nonresponding patients.

Germline CDR1 and CDR2: SGDLS and YYNGEE. The CDR3 spans 15 residues. The junction had 6 bases not matched to a gene; V was cut back by 0 bases and J by 5 bases. This clone has a single count. What it binds is not known. The rearrangement joins TRBV9 to TRBJ2-7; 9 bases line up with TRBD1. The material was CD4+ or CD8+ T cells sorted from blood, obtained in a trial of the OX40 agonist ivuxolimab. This TCR was recovered from an adult with an advanced solid tumor such as melanoma, head and neck, liver or kidney cancer. CDR3 sequence: CASSVAGTGLDEQYF. The CDR3 DNA reads as TGTGCCAGCAGCGTAGCCGGGACAGGGTTAGACGAGCAGTACTTC.